The entry below describes one T cell receptor beta chain. This record belongs to a study of breast tumors, draining lymph nodes, adjacent tissues. TCRdb itself ran the multiplex PCR reads through MiXCR, one entry per CDR3 protein. Of just under 65,000 distinct CDR3 sequences in the sample, less than 60% were seen once. The length of the CDR3 is 13 residues. V gave up 6 bases and J gave up 3 bases; unmatched junction bases: 4. Germline V lookup: CDR1 DFQATT, CDR2 SNEGSKA (reference sequence). This clonotype was sampled from a female donor with breast cancer. Some clones in this sample may be carry-over from other donors' samples. This chain connects TRBV20-1 to TRBJ1-1; 10 bases line up with TRBD1. Sequencing used breast tumor tissue. The CDR3 region is CSALTGGYTEAFF. CDR3 coding DNA: TGCAGTGCCCTGACAGGGGGCTACACTGAAGCTTTCTTT.